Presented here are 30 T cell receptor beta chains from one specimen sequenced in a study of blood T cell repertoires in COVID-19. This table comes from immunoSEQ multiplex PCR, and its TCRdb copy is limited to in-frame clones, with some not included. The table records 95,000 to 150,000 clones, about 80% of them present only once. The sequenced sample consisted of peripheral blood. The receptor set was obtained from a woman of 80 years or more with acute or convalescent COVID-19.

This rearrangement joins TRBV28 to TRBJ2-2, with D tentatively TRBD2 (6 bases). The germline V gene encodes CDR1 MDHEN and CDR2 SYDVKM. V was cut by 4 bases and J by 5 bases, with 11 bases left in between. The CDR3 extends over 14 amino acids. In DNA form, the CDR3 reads TGTGCCAGCAGTTCGACGGGGGTTACCGGGGAGCTGTTTTTT. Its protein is CASSSTGVTGELFF.

CDR3 amino acids: CASSSGQNRTLTNTEAFF. CDR3 DNA sequence: TGTGCCAGCAGCTCGGGACAGAACCGGACCCTGACGAACACTGAAGCTTTCTTT. This rearrangement joins TRBV5-6 to TRBJ1-1, with 7 bases lining up with TRBD1. Per the germline V gene, CDR1 is SGHDT and CDR2 is YYEEEE. The CDR3 covers 18 residues. Trimming took 3 bases from V and 1 from J; bases not matched to a gene: 15.

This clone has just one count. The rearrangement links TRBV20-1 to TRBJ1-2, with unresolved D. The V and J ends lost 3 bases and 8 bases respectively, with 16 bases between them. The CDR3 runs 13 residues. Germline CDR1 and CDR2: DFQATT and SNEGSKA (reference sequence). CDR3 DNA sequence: TGCAGTGCTAGTCCCTCCAGTTCGGGAGGCTACACCTTC. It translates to CSASPSSSGGYTF.

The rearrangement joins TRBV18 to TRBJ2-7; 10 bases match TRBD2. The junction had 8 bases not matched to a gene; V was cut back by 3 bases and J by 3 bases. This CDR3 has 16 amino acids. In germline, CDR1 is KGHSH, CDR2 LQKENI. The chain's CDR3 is CASSPSGGLAVYEQYF. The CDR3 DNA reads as TGTGCCAGCTCACCCTCTGGCGGACTAGCGGTCTACGAGCAGTACTTC.

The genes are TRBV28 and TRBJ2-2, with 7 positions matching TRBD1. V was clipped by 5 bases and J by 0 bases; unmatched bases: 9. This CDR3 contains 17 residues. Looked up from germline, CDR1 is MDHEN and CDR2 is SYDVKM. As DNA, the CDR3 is TGTGCCAGCAGTCGGACAGGATCTACCGCGAACACCGGGGAGCTGTTTTTT. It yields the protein CASSRTGSTANTGELFF. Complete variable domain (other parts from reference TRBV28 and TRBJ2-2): DVKVTQSSRYLVKRTGEKVFLECVQDMDHENMFWYRQDPGLGLRLIYFSYDVKMKEKGDIPEGYSVSREKKERFSLILESASTNQTSMYLCASSRTGSTANTGELFFGEGSRLTVL.

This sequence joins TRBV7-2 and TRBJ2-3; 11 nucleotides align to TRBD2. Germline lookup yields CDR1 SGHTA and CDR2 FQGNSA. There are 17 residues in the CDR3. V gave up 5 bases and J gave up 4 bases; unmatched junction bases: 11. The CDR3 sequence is CASSRSSGTSGADTQYF. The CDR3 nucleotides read TGTGCCAGCAGCAGATCGAGTGGGACTAGCGGCGCAGATACGCAGTATTTT.

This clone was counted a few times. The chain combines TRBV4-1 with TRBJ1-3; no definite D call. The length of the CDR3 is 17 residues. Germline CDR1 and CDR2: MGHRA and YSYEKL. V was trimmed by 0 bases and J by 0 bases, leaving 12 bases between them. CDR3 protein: CASSQDSVLGSGNTIYF. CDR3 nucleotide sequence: TGCGCCAGCAGCCAAGACTCGGTCCTCGGCTCTGGAAACACCATATATTTT.

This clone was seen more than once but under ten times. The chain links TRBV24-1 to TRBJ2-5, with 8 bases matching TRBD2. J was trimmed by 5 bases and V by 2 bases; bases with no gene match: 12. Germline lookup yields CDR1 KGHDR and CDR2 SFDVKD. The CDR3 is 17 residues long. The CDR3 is CATSDSSFAGGGETQYF. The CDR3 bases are TGTGCCACCAGTGATTCTTCCTTTGCGGGAGGCGGGGAGACCCAGTACTTC.

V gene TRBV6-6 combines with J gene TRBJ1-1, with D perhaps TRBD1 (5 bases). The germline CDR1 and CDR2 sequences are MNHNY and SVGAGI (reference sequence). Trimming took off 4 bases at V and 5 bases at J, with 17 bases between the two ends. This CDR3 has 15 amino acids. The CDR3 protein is CASSFDRRVYTEAFF. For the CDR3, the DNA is TGTGCCAGCAGTTTCGACAGAAGGGTGTATACTGAAGCTTTCTTT.

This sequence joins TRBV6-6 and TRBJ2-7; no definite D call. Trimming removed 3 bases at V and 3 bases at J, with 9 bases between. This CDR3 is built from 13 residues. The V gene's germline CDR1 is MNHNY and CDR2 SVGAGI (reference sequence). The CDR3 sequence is CASSYVNSYEQYF. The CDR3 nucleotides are TGTGCCAGCAGTTATGTGAACAGCTACGAGCAGTACTTC.

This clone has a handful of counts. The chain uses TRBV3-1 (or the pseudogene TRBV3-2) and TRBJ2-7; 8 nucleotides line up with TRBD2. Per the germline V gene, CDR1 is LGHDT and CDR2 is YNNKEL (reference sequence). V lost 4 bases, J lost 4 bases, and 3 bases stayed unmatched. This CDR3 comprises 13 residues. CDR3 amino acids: CASSLRGGYEQYF. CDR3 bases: TGTGCCAGCAGCCTCCGGGGGGGGTACGAGCAGTACTTC.

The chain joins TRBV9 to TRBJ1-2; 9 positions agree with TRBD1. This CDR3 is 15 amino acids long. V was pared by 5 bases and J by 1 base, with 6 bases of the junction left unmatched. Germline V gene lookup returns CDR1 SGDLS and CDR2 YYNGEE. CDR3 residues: CASSSGQGFNYGYTF. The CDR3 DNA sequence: TGTGCCAGCAGTTCGGGACAGGGATTTAACTATGGCTACACCTTC.

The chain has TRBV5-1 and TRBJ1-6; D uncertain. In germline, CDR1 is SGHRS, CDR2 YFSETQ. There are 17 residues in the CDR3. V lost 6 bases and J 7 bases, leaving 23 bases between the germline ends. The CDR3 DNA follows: TGCGCCAGCAAACCGGGGAGCCCGGACCCCTTCAATTCACCCCTCCACTTT. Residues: CASKPGSPDPFNSPLHF.

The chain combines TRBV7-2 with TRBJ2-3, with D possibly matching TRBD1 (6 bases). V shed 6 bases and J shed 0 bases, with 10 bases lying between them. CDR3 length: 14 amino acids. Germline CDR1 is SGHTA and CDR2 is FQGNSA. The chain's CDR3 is CASRGATSTDTQYF. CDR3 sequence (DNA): TGTGCCAGCAGGGGGGCTACTAGCACAGATACGCAGTATTTT.

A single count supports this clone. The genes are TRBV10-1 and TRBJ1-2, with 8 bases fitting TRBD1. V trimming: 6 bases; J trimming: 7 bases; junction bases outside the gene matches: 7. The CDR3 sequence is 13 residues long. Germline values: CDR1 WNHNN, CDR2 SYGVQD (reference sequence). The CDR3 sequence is CASSVRTGIGYTF. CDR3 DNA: TGCGCCAGCAGCGTCAGGACAGGGATTGGCTACACCTTC.

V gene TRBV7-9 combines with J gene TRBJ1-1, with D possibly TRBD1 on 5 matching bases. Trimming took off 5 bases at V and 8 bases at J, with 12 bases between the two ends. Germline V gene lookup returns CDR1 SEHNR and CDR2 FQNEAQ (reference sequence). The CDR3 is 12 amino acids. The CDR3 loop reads CASSPEGQEAFF. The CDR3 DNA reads TGTGCCAGCAGCCCGGAAGGACAAGAAGCTTTCTTT.

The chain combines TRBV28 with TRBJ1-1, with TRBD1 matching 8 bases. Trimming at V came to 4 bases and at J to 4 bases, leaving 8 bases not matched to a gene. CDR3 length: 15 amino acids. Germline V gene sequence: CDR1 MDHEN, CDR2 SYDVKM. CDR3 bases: TGTGCCAGCAGTTCCCCGCAGGGGGCTGGCACTGAAGCTTTCTTT. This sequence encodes CASSSPQGAGTEAFF.

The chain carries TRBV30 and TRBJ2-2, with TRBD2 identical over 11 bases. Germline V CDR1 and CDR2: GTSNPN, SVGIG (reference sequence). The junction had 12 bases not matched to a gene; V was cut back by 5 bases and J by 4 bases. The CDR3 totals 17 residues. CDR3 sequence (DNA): TGTGCCTGGGACCTGGGCCTAGCGGGAGGCGTCACCGGGGAGCTGTTTTTT. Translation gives CAWDLGLAGGVTGELFF.

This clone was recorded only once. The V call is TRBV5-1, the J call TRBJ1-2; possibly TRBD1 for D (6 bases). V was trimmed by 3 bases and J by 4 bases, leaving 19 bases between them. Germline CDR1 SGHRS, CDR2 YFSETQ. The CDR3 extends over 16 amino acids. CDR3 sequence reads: CASSSANTGSGYGYTF. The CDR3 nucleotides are TGCGCCAGCAGCTCGGCTAATACAGGGTCCGGCTATGGCTACACCTTC.

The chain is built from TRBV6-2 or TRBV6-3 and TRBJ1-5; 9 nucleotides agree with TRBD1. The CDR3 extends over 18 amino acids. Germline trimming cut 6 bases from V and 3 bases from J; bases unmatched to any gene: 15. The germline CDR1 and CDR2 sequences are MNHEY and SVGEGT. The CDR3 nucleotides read TGTGCCAGCAGCGCCGGGACAGGGAACGTACGGCACAATCAGCCCCAGCATTTT. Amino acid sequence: CASSAGTGNVRHNQPQHF.

The CDR3 sequence is CASSQISGSINIQYF. CDR3 in DNA: TGCGCCAGCAGCCAGATTAGCGGGAGTATAAACATTCAGTACTTC. The chain has TRBV4-3 and TRBJ2-4; TRBD2 matches at 9 bases. V lost 3 bases, J lost 6 bases, and 6 bases stayed unmatched. Germline assignment: CDR1 LGHNA and CDR2 YSLEER. This CDR3 region has 15 residues.

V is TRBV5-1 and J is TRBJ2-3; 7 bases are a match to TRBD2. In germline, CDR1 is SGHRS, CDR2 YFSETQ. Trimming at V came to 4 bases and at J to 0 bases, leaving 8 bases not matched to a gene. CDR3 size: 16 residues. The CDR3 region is CASSPSGDPSTDTQYF. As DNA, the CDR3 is TGCGCCAGCAGCCCCAGCGGGGACCCTAGCACAGATACGCAGTATTTT.

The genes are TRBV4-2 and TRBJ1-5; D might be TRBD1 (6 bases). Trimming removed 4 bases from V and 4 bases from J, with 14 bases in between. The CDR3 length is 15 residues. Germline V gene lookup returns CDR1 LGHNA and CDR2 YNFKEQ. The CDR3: CASSPNTGSNQPQHF. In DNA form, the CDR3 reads TGTGCCAGCAGCCCCAATACAGGGTCAAATCAGCCCCAGCATTTT.

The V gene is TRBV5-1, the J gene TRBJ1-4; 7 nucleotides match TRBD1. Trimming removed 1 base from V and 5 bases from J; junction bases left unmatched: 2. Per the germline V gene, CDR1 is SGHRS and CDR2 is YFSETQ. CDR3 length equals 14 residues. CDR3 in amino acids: CASSLTGENEKLFF. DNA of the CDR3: TGCGCCAGCAGCTTGACAGGGGAGAATGAAAAACTGTTTTTT.

In DNA form, the CDR3 reads TGTGCCAGCAGCCAAGATCCTTCTGGGGCCAACGTCCTGACTTTC. Translated, it gives CASSQDPSGANVLTF. The genes are TRBV3-1 (or the pseudogene TRBV3-2) and TRBJ2-6; the D is unclear. The CDR3 covers 15 residues. Between the trimmed V and J ends, which lost 0 bases and 1 base, there was a span of 4 bases. CDR1 is LGHDT, CDR2 YNNKEL, per germline (reference sequence).

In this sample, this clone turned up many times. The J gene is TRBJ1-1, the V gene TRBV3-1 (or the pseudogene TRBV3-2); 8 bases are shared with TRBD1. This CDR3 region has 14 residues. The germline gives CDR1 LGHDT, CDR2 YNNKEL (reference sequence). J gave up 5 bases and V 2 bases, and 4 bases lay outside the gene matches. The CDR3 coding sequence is TGTGCCAGCAGCCAAAGGGACAGGTCAACTGAAGCTTTCTTT. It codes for CASSQRDRSTEAFF.

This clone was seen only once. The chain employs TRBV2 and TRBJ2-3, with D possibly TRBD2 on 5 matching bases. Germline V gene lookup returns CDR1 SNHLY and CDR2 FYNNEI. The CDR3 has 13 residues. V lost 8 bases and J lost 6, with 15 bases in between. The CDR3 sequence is CASGQGGGDTQYF. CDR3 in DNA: TGTGCCAGCGGGCAAGGTGGAGGTGATACGCAGTATTTT.

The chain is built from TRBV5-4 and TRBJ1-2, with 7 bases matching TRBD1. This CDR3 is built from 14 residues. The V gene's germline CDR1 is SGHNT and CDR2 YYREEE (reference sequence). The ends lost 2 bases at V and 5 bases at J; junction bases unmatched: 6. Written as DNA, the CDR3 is TGTGCCAGCAGCTTAGACAGGGAAGGATATGGCTACACCTTC. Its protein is CASSLDREGYGYTF.

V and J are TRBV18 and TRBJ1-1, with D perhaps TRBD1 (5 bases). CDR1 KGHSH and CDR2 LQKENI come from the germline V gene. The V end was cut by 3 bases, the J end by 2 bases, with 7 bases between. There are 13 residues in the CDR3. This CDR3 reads CASSPDSNTEAFF. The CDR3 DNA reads TGTGCCAGCTCACCCGACAGCAACACTGAAGCTTTCTTT.

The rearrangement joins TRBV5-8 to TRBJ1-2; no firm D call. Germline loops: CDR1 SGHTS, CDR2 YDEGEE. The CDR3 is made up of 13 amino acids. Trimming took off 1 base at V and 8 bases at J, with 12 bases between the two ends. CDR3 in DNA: TGTGCCAGCAGCTTGAGGGCGACGGGGGGCTACACCTTC. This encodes CASSLRATGGYTF. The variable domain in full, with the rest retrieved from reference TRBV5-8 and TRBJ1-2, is EAGVTQSPTHLIKTRGQQATLRCSPISGHTSVYWYQQALGLGLQFLLWYDEGEERNRGNFPPRFSGRQFPNYSSELNVNALELEDSALYLCASSLRATGGYTFGSGTRLTVV.